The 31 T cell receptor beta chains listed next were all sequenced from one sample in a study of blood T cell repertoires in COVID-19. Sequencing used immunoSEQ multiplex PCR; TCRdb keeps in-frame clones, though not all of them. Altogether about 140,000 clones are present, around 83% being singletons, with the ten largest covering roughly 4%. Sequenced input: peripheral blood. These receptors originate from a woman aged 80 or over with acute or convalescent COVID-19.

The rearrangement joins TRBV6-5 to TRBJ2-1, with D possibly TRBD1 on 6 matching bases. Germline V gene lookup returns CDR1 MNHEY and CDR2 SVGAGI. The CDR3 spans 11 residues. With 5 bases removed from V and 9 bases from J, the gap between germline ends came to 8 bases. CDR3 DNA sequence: TGTGCCAGCAGTCCACAGGGTGAGCAGTTCTTC. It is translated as CASSPQGEQFF.

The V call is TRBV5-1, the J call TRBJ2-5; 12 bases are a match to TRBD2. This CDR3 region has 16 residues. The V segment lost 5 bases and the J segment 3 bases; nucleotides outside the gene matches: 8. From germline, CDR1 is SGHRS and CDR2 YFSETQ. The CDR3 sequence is CASRVWRTSGKETQYF. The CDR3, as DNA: TGCGCCAGCAGAGTCTGGCGGACTAGCGGGAAAGAGACCCAGTACTTC.

The CDR3 spells CASSLAGRETQYF. CDR3 in DNA: TGTGCCAGCAGCTTAGCGGGTCGAGAGACCCAGTACTTC. The genes are TRBV5-8 and TRBJ2-5, with D perhaps TRBD2 (6 bases). The germline gives CDR1 SGHTS, CDR2 YDEGEE. Trimming left V 2 bases short and J 4 bases short, with 9 bases between. This CDR3 contains 13 residues.

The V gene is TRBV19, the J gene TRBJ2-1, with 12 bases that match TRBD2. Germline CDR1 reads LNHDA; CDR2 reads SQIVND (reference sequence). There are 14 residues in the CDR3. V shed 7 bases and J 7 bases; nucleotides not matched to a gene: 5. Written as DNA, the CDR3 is TGTGCCAGTACAGGACTAGCGGGGTTTAATGAGCAGTTCTTC. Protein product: CASTGLAGFNEQFF.

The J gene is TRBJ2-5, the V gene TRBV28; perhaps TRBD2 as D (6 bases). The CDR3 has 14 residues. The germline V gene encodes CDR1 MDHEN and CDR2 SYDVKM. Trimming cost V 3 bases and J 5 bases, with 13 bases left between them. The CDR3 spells CASSFGGAAETQYF. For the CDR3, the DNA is TGTGCCAGCAGTTTCGGAGGGGCCGCTGAGACCCAGTACTTC.

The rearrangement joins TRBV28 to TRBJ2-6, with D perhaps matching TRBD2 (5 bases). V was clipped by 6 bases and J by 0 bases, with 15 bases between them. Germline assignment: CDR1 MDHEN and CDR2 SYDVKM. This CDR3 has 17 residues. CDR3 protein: CASSLEETISGANVLTF. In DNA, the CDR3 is TGTGCCAGCAGCTTGGAGGAAACAATCTCTGGGGCCAACGTCCTGACTTTC. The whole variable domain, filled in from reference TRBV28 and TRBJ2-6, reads DVKVTQSSRYLVKRTGEKVFLECVQDMDHENMFWYRQDPGLGLRLIYFSYDVKMKEKGDIPEGYSVSREKKERFSLILESASTNQTSMYLCASSLEETISGANVLTFGAGSRLTVL.

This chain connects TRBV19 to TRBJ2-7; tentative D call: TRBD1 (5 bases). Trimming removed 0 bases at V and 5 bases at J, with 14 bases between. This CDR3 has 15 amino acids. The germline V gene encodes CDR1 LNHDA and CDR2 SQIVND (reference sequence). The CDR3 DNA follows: TGTGCCAGTAGTATAGAACAGGTACCCCCCCACGAGCAGTACTTC. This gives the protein CASSIEQVPPHEQYF.

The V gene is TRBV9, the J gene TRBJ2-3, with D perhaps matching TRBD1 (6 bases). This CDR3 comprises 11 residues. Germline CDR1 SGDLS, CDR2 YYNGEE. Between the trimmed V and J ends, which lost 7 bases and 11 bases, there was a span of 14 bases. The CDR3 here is CASGDVGGQYF. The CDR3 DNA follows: TGTGCCAGCGGCGACGTAGGGGGGCAGTATTTT.

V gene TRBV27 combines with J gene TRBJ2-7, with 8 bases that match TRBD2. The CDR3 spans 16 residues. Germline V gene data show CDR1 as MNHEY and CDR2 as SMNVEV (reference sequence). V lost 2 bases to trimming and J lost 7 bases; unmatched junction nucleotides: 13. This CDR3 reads CASSLIALAGRGEQYF. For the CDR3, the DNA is TGTGCCAGCAGTTTAATCGCGCTAGCGGGCCGGGGAGAGCAGTACTTC.

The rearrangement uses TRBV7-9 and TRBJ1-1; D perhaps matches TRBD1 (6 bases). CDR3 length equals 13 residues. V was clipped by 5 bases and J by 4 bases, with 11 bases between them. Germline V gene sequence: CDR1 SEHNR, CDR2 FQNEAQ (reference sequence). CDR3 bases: TGTGCCAGCAGCACCCCAGGGGCCACTGAAGCTTTCTTT. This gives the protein CASSTPGATEAFF.

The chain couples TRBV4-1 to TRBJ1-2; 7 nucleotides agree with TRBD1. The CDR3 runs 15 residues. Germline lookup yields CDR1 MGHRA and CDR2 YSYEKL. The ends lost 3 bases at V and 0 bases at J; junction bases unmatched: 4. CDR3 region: CASSHTGAANYGYTF. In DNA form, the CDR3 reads TGCGCCAGCAGCCACACAGGGGCGGCTAACTATGGCTACACCTTC.

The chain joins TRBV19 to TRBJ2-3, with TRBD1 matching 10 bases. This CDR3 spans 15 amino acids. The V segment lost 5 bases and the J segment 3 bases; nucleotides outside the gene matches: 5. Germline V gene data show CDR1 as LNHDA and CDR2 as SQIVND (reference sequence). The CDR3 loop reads CASSLRDRGTDTQYF. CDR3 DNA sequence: TGTGCCAGTAGTCTCAGGGACAGGGGTACAGATACGCAGTATTTT. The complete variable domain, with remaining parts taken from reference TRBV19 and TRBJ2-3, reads DGGITQSPKYLFRKEGQNVTLSCEQNLNHDAMYWYRQDPGQGLRLIYYSQIVNDFQKGDIAEGYSVSREKKESFPLTVTSAQKNPTAFYLCASSLRDRGTDTQYFGPGTRLTVL.

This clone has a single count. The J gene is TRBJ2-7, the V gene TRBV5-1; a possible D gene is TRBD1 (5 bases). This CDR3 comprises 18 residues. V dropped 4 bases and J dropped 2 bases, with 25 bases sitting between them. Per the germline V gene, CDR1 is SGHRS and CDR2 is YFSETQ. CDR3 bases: TGCGCCAGCAGCCTACGCCTAGTGGGGCGCCTGGGGACCTACGAGCAGTACTTC. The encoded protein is CASSLRLVGRLGTYEQYF. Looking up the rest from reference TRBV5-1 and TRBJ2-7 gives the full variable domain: KAGVTQTPRYLIKTRGQQVTLSCSPISGHRSVSWYQQTPGQGLQFLFEYFSETQRNKGNFPGRFSGRQFSNSRSEMNVSTLELGDSALYLCASSLRLVGRLGTYEQYFGPGTRLTVT.

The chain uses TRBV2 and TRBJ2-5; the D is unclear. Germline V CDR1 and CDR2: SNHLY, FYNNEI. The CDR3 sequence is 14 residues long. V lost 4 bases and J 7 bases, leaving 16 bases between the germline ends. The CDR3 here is CASSALLTPGTQYF. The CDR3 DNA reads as TGTGCCAGCAGTGCACTTCTTACACCGGGGACCCAGTACTTC.

This CDR3 reads CASSLGGQATYEQYF. CDR3 DNA: TGTGCCAGCAGCTTAGGTGGCCAGGCCACCTACGAGCAGTACTTC. V gene TRBV7-6 combines with J gene TRBJ2-7; D unresolved. CDR3 size: 15 residues. V lost 1 base and J lost 2, with 12 bases in between. Germline CDR1 reads SGHVS; CDR2 reads FNYEAQ.

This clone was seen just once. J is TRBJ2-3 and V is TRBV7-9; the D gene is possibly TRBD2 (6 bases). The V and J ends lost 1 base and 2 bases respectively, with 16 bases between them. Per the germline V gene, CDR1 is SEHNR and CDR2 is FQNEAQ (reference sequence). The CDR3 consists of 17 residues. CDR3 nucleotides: TGTGCCAGCAGCTTAGATAGCGCGCGGGACGTCACAGATACGCAGTATTTT. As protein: CASSLDSARDVTDTQYF.

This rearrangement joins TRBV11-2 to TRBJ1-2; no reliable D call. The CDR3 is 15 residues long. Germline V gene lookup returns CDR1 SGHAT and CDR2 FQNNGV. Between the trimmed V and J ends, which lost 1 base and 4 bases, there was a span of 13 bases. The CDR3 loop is CASSLVPGTLYGYTF. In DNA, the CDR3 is TGTGCCAGCAGCTTAGTTCCGGGAACCCTCTATGGCTACACCTTC.

Here the CDR3 reads CASRARDRDGSPLHF. As DNA, the CDR3 is TGTGCCAGCAGGGCCCGGGACAGGGACGGTTCACCCCTCCACTTT. The gene calls are TRBV9 and TRBJ1-6; 9 bases agree with TRBD1. V shed 5 bases, J shed 9 bases, and the junction held 9 bases outside the gene matches. Germline CDR1 SGDLS, CDR2 YYNGEE. This CDR3 has 15 amino acids.

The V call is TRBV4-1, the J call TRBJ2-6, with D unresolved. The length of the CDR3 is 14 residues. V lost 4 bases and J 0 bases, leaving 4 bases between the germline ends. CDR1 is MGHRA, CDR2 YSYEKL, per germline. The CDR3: CASSRGSGANVLTF. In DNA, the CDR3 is TGCGCCAGCAGCCGCGGCTCTGGGGCCAACGTCCTGACTTTC.

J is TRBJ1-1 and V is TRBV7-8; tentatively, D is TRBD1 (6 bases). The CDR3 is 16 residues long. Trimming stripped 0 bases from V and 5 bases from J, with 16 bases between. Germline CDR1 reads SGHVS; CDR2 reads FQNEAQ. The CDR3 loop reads CASSLARWQGFTEAFF. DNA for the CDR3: TGTGCCAGCAGCTTAGCGAGATGGCAGGGGTTTACTGAAGCTTTCTTT.

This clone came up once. The CDR3 DNA is TGTGCCAGTTCACCGACAGGGGAGACTGAAGCTTTCTTT. Residues: CASSPTGETEAFF. The gene calls are TRBV19 and TRBJ1-1; TRBD1 aligns across 8 bases. Trimming at V came to 8 bases and at J to 5 bases, leaving 7 bases not matched to a gene. The CDR3 runs to 13 residues. Germline values: CDR1 LNHDA, CDR2 SQIVND (reference sequence).

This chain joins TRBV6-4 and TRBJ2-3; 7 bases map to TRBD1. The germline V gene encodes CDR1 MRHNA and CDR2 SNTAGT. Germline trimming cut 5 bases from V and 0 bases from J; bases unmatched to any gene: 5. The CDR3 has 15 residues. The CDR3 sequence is CASSPTGASTDTQYF. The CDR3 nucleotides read TGTGCCAGCAGTCCTACAGGGGCTAGCACAGATACGCAGTATTTT.

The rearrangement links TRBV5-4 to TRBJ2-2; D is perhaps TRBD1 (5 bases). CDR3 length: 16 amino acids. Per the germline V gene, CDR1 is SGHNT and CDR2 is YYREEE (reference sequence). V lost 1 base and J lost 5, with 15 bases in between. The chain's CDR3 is CASSLSPGIGTGELFF. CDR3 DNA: TGTGCCAGCAGCTTGTCCCCAGGGATTGGGACCGGGGAGCTGTTTTTT.

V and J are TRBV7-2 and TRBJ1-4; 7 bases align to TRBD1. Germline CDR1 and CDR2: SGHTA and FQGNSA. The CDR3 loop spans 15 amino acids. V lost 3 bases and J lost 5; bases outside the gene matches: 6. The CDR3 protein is CASSFYRGKNEKLFF. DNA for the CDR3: TGTGCCAGCAGCTTCTACAGGGGAAAAAATGAAAAACTGTTTTTT.

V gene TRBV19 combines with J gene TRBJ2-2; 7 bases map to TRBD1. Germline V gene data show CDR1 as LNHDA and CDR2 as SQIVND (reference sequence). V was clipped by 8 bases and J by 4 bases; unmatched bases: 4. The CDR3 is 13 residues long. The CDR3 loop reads CASQTGVTGELFF. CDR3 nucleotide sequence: TGTGCCAGTCAAACAGGGGTCACCGGGGAGCTGTTTTTT.

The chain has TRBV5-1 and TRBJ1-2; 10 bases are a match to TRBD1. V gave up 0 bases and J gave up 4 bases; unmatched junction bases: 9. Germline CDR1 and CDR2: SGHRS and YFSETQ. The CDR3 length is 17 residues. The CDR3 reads CASSLGPRQGAGYGYTF. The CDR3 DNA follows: TGCGCCAGCAGCTTGGGTCCTCGACAGGGGGCGGGCTATGGCTACACCTTC.

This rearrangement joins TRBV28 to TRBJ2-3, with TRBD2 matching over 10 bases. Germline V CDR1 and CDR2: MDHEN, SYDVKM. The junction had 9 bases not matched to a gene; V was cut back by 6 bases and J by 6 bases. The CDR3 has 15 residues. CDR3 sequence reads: CASSQRGGQFDTQYF. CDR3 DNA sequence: TGTGCCAGCAGCCAGCGGGGGGGACAATTTGATACGCAGTATTTT.

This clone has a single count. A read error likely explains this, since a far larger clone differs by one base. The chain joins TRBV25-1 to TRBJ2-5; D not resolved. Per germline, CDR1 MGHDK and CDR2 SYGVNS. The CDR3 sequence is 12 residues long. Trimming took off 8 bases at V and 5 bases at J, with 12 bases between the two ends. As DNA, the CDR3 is TGTGCCAGCTGTGCGGTGAGGGAGACCCAGTACTTC. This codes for CASCAVRETQYF.

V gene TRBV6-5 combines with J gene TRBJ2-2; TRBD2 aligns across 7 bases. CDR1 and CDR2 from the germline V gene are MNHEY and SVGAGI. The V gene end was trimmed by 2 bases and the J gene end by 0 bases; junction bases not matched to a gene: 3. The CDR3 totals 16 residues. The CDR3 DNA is TGTGCCAGCAGTTACGCTAGCGGACCGAACACCGGGGAGCTGTTTTTT. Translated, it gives CASSYASGPNTGELFF.

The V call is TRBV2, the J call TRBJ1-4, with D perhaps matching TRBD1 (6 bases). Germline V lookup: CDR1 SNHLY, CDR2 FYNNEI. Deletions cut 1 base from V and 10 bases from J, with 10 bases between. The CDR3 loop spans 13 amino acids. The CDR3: CASSEDQGRKLFF. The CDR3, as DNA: TGTGCCAGCAGTGAAGATCAGGGGAGAAAACTGTTTTTT.

The CDR3 region is CAWSVGHGYNEQFF. In nucleotides, the CDR3 is TGTGCCTGGAGTGTGGGACATGGGTACAATGAGCAGTTCTTC. The V call is TRBV30, the J call TRBJ2-1; D perhaps matches TRBD1 (6 bases). V was clipped by 0 bases and J by 4 bases, with 10 bases between them. Germline CDR1 reads GTSNPN; CDR2 reads SVGIG (reference sequence). This CDR3 has 14 amino acids.